This is a list of T cell receptor beta chains from one sample in a study of blood T cell repertoires in COVID-19. Assay: immunoSEQ multiplex PCR; the TCRdb copy retains only in-frame clones and omits some. Among more than 25,000 clones, 65% to 85% were seen once, and the ten largest hold around 55%. The sequencing sample was made of peripheral blood. The receptors shown here come from a man aged 50-60 years with active or convalescent COVID-19. The CDR3 runs from the conserved cysteine through the conserved F or W. The D gene is left open where the match is weak. Expanded clones are given a class, and other clones once, few, many or no size at all.

D,V,size,length,J,CDR3,DNA
-,TRBV7-8,-,15,TRBJ1-2,CASSLGGRGNYGYTF,TGTGCCAGCAGCTTAGGTGGCAGGGGAAACTATGGCTACACCTTC
-,TRBV7-3,few,13,TRBJ2-5,CASSFSGQETQYF,TGTGCCAGCAGCTTTAGCGGACAAGAGACCCAGTACTTC
TRBD2,TRBV6-2/TRBV6-3,-,16,TRBJ2-1,CASSDQTSGTYNEQFF,TGTGCCAGCAGCGATCAGACTAGCGGGACCTACAATGAGCAGTTCTTC
-,TRBV12-5,-,13,TRBJ2-3,CASGLDLTDTQYF,TGTGCTAGTGGTTTGGATCTGACAGATACGCAGTATTTT
-,TRBV7-3,-,13,TRBJ1-6,CASSQTWNSPLHF,TGTGCCAGCAGCCAAACATGGAATTCACCCCTCCACTTT
-,TRBV7-9,-,13,TRBJ1-6,CASSPGQLSPLHF,TGTGCCAGCAGTCCAGGACAGCTTTCACCCCTCCACTTT
-,TRBV5-6,-,13,TRBJ2-1,CASSWGRNNEQFF,TGTGCCAGCAGCTGGGGGCGTAACAATGAGCAGTTCTTC
TRBD2,TRBV27,-,19,TRBJ2-3,CASSLLHIAGGLSPDTQYF,TGTGCCAGCAGTTTACTTCATATAGCGGGGGGACTATCCCCGGATACGCAGTATTTT
-,TRBV30,-,13,TRBJ2-5,CAWSIASGKTQYF,TGTGCCTGGAGTATCGCCTCGGGGAAGACCCAGTACTTC
TRBD2,TRBV2,-,14,TRBJ2-7,CASKRTSNAYEQYF,TGTGCCAGCAAGAGGACTAGCAATGCCTACGAGCAGTACTTC
-,TRBV11-3,-,16,TRBJ2-3,CASSYLWGRGTDTQYF,TGTGCCAGCAGCTACCTATGGGGGCGGGGCACAGATACGCAGTATTTT
TRBD2,TRBV29-1,-,13,TRBJ2-1,CSVERGDYNEQFF,TGCAGCGTCGAGCGGGGGGACTACAATGAGCAGTTCTTC
TRBD2,TRBV14,-,15,TRBJ2-1,CASSHTGRWYNEQFF,TGTGCCAGCAGCCACACCGGGAGGTGGTACAATGAGCAGTTCTTC
-,TRBV30,-,12,TRBJ1-2,CAWGRGNDGYTF,TGTGCCTGGGGCCGGGGGAACGATGGCTACACCTTC
-,TRBV11-2,-,12,TRBJ1-5,CASSPPNQPQHF,TGTGCCAGCAGCCCCCCAAATCAGCCCCAGCATTTT
TRBD1,TRBV9,few,17,TRBJ1-6,CASSATFRDRGRSPLHF,TGTGCCAGCAGCGCAACGTTCCGGGACAGGGGGCGGTCACCCCTCCACTTT
-,TRBV6-5,once,15,TRBJ1-6,CASIGAAGKLSPLHF,TGTGCCAGCATCGGTGCGGCAGGGAAGCTCTCACCCCTCCACTTT
-,TRBV2,-,11,TRBJ2-3,CASSLTDTQYF,TGTGCCAGCAGTCTCACAGATACGCAGTATTTT
TRBD1,TRBV7-3,few,15,TRBJ2-1,CASSPGTGYGSEQFF,TGTGCCAGCAGCCCAGGGACAGGTTACGGCAGTGAGCAGTTCTTC
TRBD1,TRBV12-3/TRBV12-4,-,11,TRBJ1-3,CASRDRGHLYF,TGTGCCAGCCGGGACAGGGGGCACCTCTATTTT
TRBD1,TRBV6-2/TRBV6-3,-,16,TRBJ2-3,CASSYRTGGSEDTQYF,TGTGCCAGCAGTTACCGGACAGGGGGCAGTGAGGATACGCAGTATTTT
-,TRBV5-1,-,12,TRBJ2-7,CASSLDGYEQYF,TGCGCCAGCAGCTTGGACGGCTACGAGCAGTACTTC
TRBD2,TRBV24-1,-,16,TRBJ2-2,CATSSQGLASTGELFF,TGTGCCACCAGTTCCCAAGGACTAGCTTCCACCGGGGAGCTGTTTTTT
-,TRBV6-5,-,14,TRBJ2-7,CASGRTVVSYEQYF,TGTGCCAGCGGTCGTACGGTGGTCTCCTACGAGCAGTACTTC
TRBD2,TRBV3-1/TRBV3-2,-,13,TRBJ2-1,CASSQARGGEQFF,TGTGCCAGCAGCCAAGCCCGGGGGGGCGAGCAGTTCTTC
-,TRBV7-2,-,13,TRBJ2-5,CASRALTQETQYF,TGTGCCAGCAGAGCGCTTACCCAAGAGACCCAGTACTTC
TRBD2,TRBV5-4,-,16,TRBJ2-1,CATTVFGLADPNEQFF,TGTGCCACCACGGTGTTCGGACTAGCGGATCCCAATGAGCAGTTCTTC
-,TRBV27,-,16,TRBJ1-5,CASSPGWAPSNQPQHF,TGTGCCAGCAGTCCTGGGTGGGCTCCTAGCAATCAGCCCCAGCATTTT
-,TRBV19,-,15,TRBJ1-6,CATKEEGRNNSPLHF,TGTGCCACCAAAGAGGAGGGACGTAATAATTCACCCCTCCACTTT
-,TRBV5-5,-,13,TRBJ2-1,CASSPDFSFRQFF,TGTGCCAGCAGCCCCGATTTCAGTTTTCGGCAGTTCTTC
-,TRBV29-1,-,12,TRBJ1-1,CSADGVATEAFF,TGCAGCGCTGACGGGGTGGCCACTGAAGCTTTCTTT
-,TRBV5-1,-,13,TRBJ1-2,CASGPGGTYGYTF,TGCGCCAGCGGGCCGGGAGGAACCTATGGCTACACCTTC
-,TRBV9,-,14,TRBJ1-4,CASTQGQINEKLFF,TGTGCCAGCACCCAGGGGCAGATAAATGAAAAACTGTTTTTT
-,TRBV2,few,14,TRBJ1-3,CASSVSDTGNTIYF,TGTGCCAGCAGCGTATCGGACACTGGAAACACCATATATTTT
TRBD1,TRBV5-4,-,16,TRBJ2-3,CASSTRTGGLEDTQYF,TGTGCCAGCAGCACCAGGACAGGGGGCTTGGAAGATACGCAGTATTTT
TRBD1,TRBV5-5,-,18,TRBJ2-2,CASSELPAGTGGTGELFF,TGTGCCAGCAGCGAACTCCCTGCGGGGACAGGGGGGACCGGGGAGCTGTTTTTT
-,TRBV10-1,-,16,TRBJ2-2,CASSGVQGGSVGELFF,TGCGCCAGCAGTGGCGTACAGGGTGGTTCCGTCGGGGAGCTGTTTTTT
TRBD1,TRBV6-4,-,15,TRBJ2-1,CASSDGDRGPNEQFF,TGTGCCAGCAGTGACGGGGACAGGGGGCCCAATGAGCAGTTCTTC
-,TRBV4-1,-,17,TRBJ1-4,CASSQGWGVGTNEKLFF,TGCGCCAGCAGCCAAGGATGGGGGGTCGGAACTAATGAAAAACTGTTTTTT
-,TRBV7-9,-,12,TRBJ2-3,CASSPGVDTQYF,TGTGCCAGCAGCCCGGGGGTGGATACGCAGTATTTT
TRBD1,TRBV5-4,-,15,TRBJ2-1,CASSLGTGRDNEQFF,TGTGCCAGCAGCCTCGGGACAGGGAGGGACAATGAGCAGTTCTTC
TRBD2,TRBV6-1,-,15,TRBJ2-7,CASSESGRGSYEQYF,TGTGCCAGCAGTGAAAGTGGGAGGGGAAGTTACGAGCAGTACTTC
TRBD2,TRBV3-1/TRBV3-2,-,14,TRBJ2-5,CASSRRGYEETQYF,TGTGCCAGCAGCAGGCGGGGGTACGAAGAGACCCAGTACTTC
-,TRBV12-3/TRBV12-4,-,13,TRBJ2-3,CASGYRNTDTQYF,TGTGCCAGCGGATACAGGAACACAGATACGCAGTATTTT
-,TRBV10-2,-,15,TRBJ2-7,CASTLEPPRLTEQYF,TGCGCCAGCACCCTGGAACCACCCCGACTTACTGAGCAGTACTTC
-,TRBV3-1/TRBV3-2,-,15,TRBJ1-5,CASGGGRYSNQPQHF,TGTGCCAGCGGCGGGGGACGGTATAGCAATCAGCCCCAGCATTTT
TRBD2,TRBV14,once,16,TRBJ2-5,CASSPNRIAGGETQYF,TGTGCCAGCAGCCCAAATCGAATAGCGGGTGGAGAGACCCAGTACTTC
-,TRBV1,-,20,TRBJ2-5,CTSSRIAQRGADYTKETQYF,TGCACCAGCAGCCGGATCGCCCAGCGGGGGGCCGACTATACAAAAGAGACCCAGTACTTC
TRBD1,TRBV4-2,-,18,TRBJ1-5,CASSHQQGRHYSNQPQHF,TGTGCCAGCAGCCATCAACAGGGGAGACATTATAGCAATCAGCCCCAGCATTTT
-,TRBV11-2,-,12,TRBJ2-5,CASSFAGETQYF,TGTGCCAGCAGCTTCGCGGGGGAGACCCAGTACTTC
-,TRBV6-1,many,13,TRBJ1-5,CASSELRNQPQHF,TGTGCCAGCAGTGAGCTCAGAAATCAGCCCCAGCATTTT
-,TRBV5-4,-,13,TRBJ1-4,CASSLFGGEKLFF,TGTGCCAGCAGCTTGTTCGGGGGTGAAAAACTGTTTTTT
TRBD1,TRBV4-2,-,17,TRBJ2-1,CASSQPYRTGVVYEQFF,TGTGCCAGCAGCCAGCCCTACCGGACAGGGGTAGTCTATGAGCAGTTCTTC
TRBD1,TRBV2,-,14,TRBJ2-7,CASTTGGASYEQYF,TGTGCCAGCACAACAGGGGGAGCCTCCTACGAGCAGTACTTC
-,TRBV9,-,15,TRBJ2-1,CASSVATIQDNEQFF,TGTGCCAGCAGCGTAGCTACAATCCAGGACAATGAGCAGTTCTTC
TRBD1,TRBV18,-,15,TRBJ2-7,CASSPGRDRGSEQYF,TGTGCCAGCTCACCAGGACGGGACAGGGGCTCCGAGCAGTACTTC
-,TRBV9,-,13,TRBJ2-5,CASSVGSPETQYF,TGTGCCAGCAGCGTAGGTAGTCCCGAGACCCAGTACTTC